This T cell receptor (beta chain) was sequenced for a study of CD8+CD57+ T cells in acquired aplastic anemia. The study profiled TCR beta VDJ and CDR3 using genomic DNA as template. TCRdb analysed the reads with MiXCR anew, one entry per CDR3 protein. This sample has about 190,000 distinct CDR3 sequences, with around 66% found just once. Per the germline V gene, CDR1 is SGDLS and CDR2 is YYNGEE. The CDR3 runs to 16 residues. The V end lost 0 bases, the J end lost 2 bases, and 14 bases lay between the germline ends. Source material: sorted CD4+, CD8+, or CD8+CD57+ T cells (not recorded which) from PBMCs. The rearrangement links TRBV9 to TRBJ2-5; perhaps TRBD2 as D (6 bases). The sequence was collected from a human donor with severe aplastic anemia or a healthy control (not recorded which). The CDR3 sequence: CASSVGGWGVQETQYF. The CDR3 DNA sequence: TGTGCCAGCAGCGTAGGGGGGTGGGGGGTGCAAGAGACCCAGTACTTC. Based on the CDR3 plus reference TRBV9 and TRBJ2-5, the full variable domain is DSGVTQTPKHLITATGQRVTLRCSPRSGDLSVYWYQQSLDQGLQFLIQYYNGEERAKGNILERFSAQQFPDLHSELNLSSLELGDSALYFCASSVGGWGVQETQYFGPGTRLLVL.